This T cell receptor (beta chain) is drawn from a study of T cell changes during pregnancy in multiple sclerosis. TCRdb's table, derived via immunoSEQ multiplex PCR, lists solely in-frame clones and lacks some. The repertoire holds under 90,000 clones, with approximately 93% as singletons. The length of the CDR3 is 14 residues. J was trimmed by 4 bases and V by 3 bases; bases with no gene match: 4. Germline V lookup: CDR1 SGHDT, CDR2 YYEEEE. This clone was detected only once. This chain links TRBV5-6 with TRBJ2-5; 9 positions agree with TRBD1. The sample was peripheral blood, taken in the second trimester of pregnancy. The sequence derives from a female donor in good health, enrolled as a control in a pregnancy study. This CDR3 is CASSSATGGETQYF. DNA of the CDR3: TGTGCCAGCAGCTCCGCGACAGGGGGAGAGACCCAGTACTTC. Together with reference TRBV5-6 and TRBJ2-5, the CDR3 gives the full variable domain: DAGVTQSPTHLIKTRGQQVTLRCSPKSGHDTVSWYQQALGQGPQFIFQYYEEEERQRGNFPDRFSGHQFPNYSSELNVNALLLGDSALYLCASSSATGGETQYFGPGTRLLVL.